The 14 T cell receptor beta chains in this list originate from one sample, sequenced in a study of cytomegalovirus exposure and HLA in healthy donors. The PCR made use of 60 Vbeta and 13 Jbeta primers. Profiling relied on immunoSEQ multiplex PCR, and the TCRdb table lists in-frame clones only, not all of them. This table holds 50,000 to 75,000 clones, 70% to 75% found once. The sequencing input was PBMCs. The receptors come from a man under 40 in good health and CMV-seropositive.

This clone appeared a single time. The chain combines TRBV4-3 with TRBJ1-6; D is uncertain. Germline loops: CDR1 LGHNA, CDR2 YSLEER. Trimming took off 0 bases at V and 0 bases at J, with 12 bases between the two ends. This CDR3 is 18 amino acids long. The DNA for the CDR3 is TGCGCCAGCAGCCAAGAAGTTTCCGGGAGCTCCTATAATTCACCCCTCCACTTT. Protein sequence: CASSQEVSGSSYNSPLHF.

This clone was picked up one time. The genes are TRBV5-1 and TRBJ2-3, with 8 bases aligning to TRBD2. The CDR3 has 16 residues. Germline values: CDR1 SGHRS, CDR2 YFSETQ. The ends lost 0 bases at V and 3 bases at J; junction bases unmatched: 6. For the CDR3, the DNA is TGCGCCAGCAGCTTGGGCCGGACTAGCCCGACAGATACGCAGTATTTT. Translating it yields CASSLGRTSPTDTQYF.

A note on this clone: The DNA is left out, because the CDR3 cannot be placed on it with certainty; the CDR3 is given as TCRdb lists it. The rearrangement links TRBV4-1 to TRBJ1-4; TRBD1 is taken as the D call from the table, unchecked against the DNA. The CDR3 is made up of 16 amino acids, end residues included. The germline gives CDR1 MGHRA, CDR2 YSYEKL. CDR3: CASSQEFRARAEKLFF.

CDR3 DNA: TGTGCCAGCTCAGCCCAGGGATTAAACTACGAGCAGTACTTC. Its protein is CASSAQGLNYEQYF. The chain employs TRBV18 and TRBJ2-7; D perhaps matches TRBD1 (5 bases). The V and J ends lost 5 bases and 3 bases respectively, with 14 bases between them. Germline CDR1 is KGHSH and CDR2 is LQKENI. There are 14 residues in the CDR3.

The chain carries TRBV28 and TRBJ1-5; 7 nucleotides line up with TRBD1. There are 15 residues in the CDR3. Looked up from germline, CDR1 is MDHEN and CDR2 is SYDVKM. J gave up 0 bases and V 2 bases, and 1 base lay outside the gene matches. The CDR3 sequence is CASSLGTDSNQPQHF. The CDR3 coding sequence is TGTGCCAGCAGTTTAGGGACAGATAGCAATCAGCCCCAGCATTTT.

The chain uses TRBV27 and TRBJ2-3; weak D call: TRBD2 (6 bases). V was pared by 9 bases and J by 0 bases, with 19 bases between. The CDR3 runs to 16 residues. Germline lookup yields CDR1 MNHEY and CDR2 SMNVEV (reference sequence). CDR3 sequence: CASKLAGLPSTDTQYF. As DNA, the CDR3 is TGTGCCAGTAAACTGGCGGGGCTTCCGAGCACAGATACGCAGTATTTT.

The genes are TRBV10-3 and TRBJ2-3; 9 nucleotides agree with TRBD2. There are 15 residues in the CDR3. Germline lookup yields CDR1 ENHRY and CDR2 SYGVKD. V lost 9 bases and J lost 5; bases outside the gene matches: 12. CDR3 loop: CAMAGGGANGDTQYF. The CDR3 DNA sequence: TGTGCCATGGCCGGCGGGGGGGCCAACGGAGATACGCAGTATTTT.

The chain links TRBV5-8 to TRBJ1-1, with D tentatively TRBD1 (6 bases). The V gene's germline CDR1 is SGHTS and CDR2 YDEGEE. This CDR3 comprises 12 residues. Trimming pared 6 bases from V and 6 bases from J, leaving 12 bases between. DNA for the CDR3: TGTGCCAGCATCGTAAACAGGGCTGAAGCTTTCTTT. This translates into CASIVNRAEAFF.

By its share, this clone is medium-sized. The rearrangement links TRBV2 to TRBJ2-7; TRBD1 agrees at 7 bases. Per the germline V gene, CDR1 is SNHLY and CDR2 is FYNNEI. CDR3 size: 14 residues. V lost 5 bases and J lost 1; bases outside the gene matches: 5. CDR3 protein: CASSPGQPSYEQYF. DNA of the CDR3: TGTGCCAGCAGTCCGGGACAGCCTTCCTACGAGCAGTACTTC.

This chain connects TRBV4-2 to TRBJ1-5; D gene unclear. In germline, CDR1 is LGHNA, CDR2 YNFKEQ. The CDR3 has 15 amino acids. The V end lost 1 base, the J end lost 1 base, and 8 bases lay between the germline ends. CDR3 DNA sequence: TGTGCCAGCAGCCAAGTAGAGGGCAGCAATCAGCCCCAGCATTTT. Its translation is CASSQVEGSNQPQHF.

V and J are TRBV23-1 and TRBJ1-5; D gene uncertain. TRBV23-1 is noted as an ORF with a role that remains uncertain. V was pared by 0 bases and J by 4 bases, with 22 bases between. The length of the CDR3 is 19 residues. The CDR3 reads CASSQSVGRSPRKNQPQHF. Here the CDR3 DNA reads TGCGCCAGCAGTCAATCGGTCGGCAGGTCACCCCGCAAAAATCAGCCCCAGCATTTT.

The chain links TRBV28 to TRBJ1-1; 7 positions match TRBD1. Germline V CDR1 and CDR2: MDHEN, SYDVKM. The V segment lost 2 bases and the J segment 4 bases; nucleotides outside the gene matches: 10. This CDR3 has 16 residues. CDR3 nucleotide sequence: TGTGCCAGCAGTTTACTGCCAGGGGGTACGATCACTGAAGCTTTCTTT. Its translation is CASSLLPGGTITEAFF. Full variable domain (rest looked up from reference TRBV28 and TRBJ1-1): DVKVTQSSRYLVKRTGEKVFLECVQDMDHENMFWYRQDPGLGLRLIYFSYDVKMKEKGDIPEGYSVSREKKERFSLILESASTNQTSMYLCASSLLPGGTITEAFFGQGTRLTVV.

The CDR3, as DNA: TGTGCCAGCTTTCAGGAGGACAGAGGGTACACTGAAGCTTTCTTT. It yields the protein CASFQEDRGYTEAFF. The chain couples TRBV28 to TRBJ1-1; a weak D match, TRBD1 (6 bases). The length of the CDR3 is 15 residues. The germline V and J ends were trimmed by 8 bases and 3 bases, with 19 bases remaining between them. Germline V CDR1 and CDR2: MDHEN, SYDVKM.

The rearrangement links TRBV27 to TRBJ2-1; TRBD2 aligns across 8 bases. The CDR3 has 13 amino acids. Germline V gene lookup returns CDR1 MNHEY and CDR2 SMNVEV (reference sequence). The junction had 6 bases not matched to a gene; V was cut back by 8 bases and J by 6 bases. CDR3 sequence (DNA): TGTGCCAGCCGGGGGGGGAACCTCAATGAGCAGTTCTTC. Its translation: CASRGGNLNEQFF.